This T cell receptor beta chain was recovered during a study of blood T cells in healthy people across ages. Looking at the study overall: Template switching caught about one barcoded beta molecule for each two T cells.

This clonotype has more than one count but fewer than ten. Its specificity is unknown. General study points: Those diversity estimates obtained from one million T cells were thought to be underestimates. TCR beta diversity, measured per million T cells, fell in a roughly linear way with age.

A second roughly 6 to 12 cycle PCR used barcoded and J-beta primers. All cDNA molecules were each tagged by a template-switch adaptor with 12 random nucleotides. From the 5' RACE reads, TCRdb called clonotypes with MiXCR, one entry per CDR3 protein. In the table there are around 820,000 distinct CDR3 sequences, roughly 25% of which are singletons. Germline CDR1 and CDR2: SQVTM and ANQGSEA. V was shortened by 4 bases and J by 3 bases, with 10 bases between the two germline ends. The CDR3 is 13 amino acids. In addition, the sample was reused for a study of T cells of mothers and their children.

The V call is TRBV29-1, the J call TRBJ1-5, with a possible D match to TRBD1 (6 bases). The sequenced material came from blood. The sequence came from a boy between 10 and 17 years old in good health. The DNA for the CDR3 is TGCAGCGTTGGTACAGGGACCAATCAGCCCCAGCATTTT. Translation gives CSVGTGTNQPQHF.